These T cell receptor beta chains were read from a single sample in a study of tumor-infiltrating lymphocytes in primary liver carcinoma. MiXCR, run by TCRdb on the multiplex PCR reads, gives a single entry per CDR3 protein. The sample contains 200,000 or so distinct CDR3 sequences, roughly 61% of which appear only once. Sequencing was performed on peripheral blood. Receptor source: a woman in her sixties with primary liver carcinoma and hepatitis B virus infection. Both conserved end residues are part of each CDR3. A D gene is named only where the DNA matches it firmly. Size is omitted from some rows. Given values are once, few, many or a class for expanded clones.

d_gene	v_gene	abundance	j_gene	CDR3nt	CDR3aa
-	TRBV11-2	-	TRBJ2-3	TGTGCCAGCAGCTCCGGGCTTAGCGTAGATACGCAACATTTT	CASSSGLSVDTQHF
TRBD1	TRBV10-3	-	TRBJ1-2	TGTGCCATCAGTGACCAAGGAGGTACAGGGGCCCTCTGGGGCTACACCTTC	CAISDQGGTGALWGYTF
-	TRBV11-2	-	TRBJ1-2	TGTACCAGCAACTTAGGAACAGGGTACAACTATGGCTACACCTTC	CTSNLGTGYNYGYTF
-	TRBV12-3/TRBV12-4	many	TRBJ2-7	TGTGCCAGCAGTCCAATTGACAGGTCCTCTTCCTACGAGCAGTACTTC	CASSPIDRSSSYEQYF
TRBD1	TRBV29-1	many	TRBJ1-4	TGCAGCGTCAGGGACAGGTTTAATGAAAAACTGTTTTTT	CSVRDRFNEKLFF
-	TRBV11-3	-	TRBJ2-5	TGTGCCAGCGTAGGGTCCTCTGGTGAGACCCAGTACTTC	CASVGSSGETQYF
TRBD1	TRBV11-3	-	TRBJ1-4	TGTGCCAGCAGCCCGGCGGGACAGGGAAAAATACCACTGTTTTTT	CASSPAGQGKIPLFF
-	TRBV12-3/TRBV12-4	once	TRBJ2-1	TGTGCCAGCTGGCGTGGCAGGGGAGGTTCAAATGAGCAGTTCTTC	CASWRGRGGSNEQFF
-	TRBV4-1	-	TRBJ2-1	TGCGCAAGCAGCCAAGATGAGGCCCCGGGACTCGAGCATTTCTTC	CASSQDEAPGLEHFF
-	TRBV6-1	few	TRBJ1-2	TGTGCCAGCACTCCAAACTATGGCTACACCTTC	CASTPNYGYTF
TRBD1	TRBV6-1	many	TRBJ2-1	TGTGCCAGCGGGGACAGGTTATCCTACAATGAGCAGTTCTTC	CASGDRLSYNEQFF
TRBD2	TRBV7-8	-	TRBJ2-5	TGTGCCAGCAGCTTATGGACTAGCGGACAAGAGACCCAGTACTTC	CASSLWTSGQETQYF
-	TRBV7-9	-	TRBJ2-3	TGTGCCAGCAGCTTCGTTACCGGAGTTGGTACGCAGTATTTT	CASSFVTGVGTQYF
TRBD1	TRBV11-3	-	TRBJ2-2	TGTGTCAGCAGCAGGGGGTATGGTGCCGGGGAGCTCTTTTTT	CVSSRGYGAGELFF
-	TRBV11-2	medium-sized	TRBJ2-5	TGTGCCAGCAGCTCCTCGGTTAGGGAGACCCAGTACTTC	CASSSSVRETQYF
TRBD2	TRBV28	many	TRBJ2-1	TGTGCCAGCAGTGGGGCGGGAGCCAACTCCTACAATGAGCAGTTCTTC	CASSGAGANSYNEQFF
-	TRBV12-3/TRBV12-4	-	TRBJ2-7	TGTGCCAGCAGTTTAGAAGTCTCCTACGAGCAGTACTTC	CASSLEVSYEQYF
-	TRBV5-1	-	TRBJ2-5	TGCGCCAGCAGCTTGGCCACTAGCAGCGAGACCAAGTACTTC	CASSLATSSETKYF
TRBD2	TRBV29-1	-	TRBJ2-3	TGTAGCGTTGCGGGAGGGATCGGGACAGATACGCAGTATTTT	CSVAGGIGTDTQYF
-	TRBV5-4	many	TRBJ2-7	TGTGCCAGCAGCTTGGCTGGCCGAGCCTACGAGCAGTACTTC	CASSLAGRAYEQYF
TRBD2	TRBV7-2	-	TRBJ2-1	TGTGCCAGCAGCTTATCACAGGGGGGACTAGCGGGAATAGGAGAGCAGTTCTTC	CASSLSQGGLAGIGEQFF
-	TRBV6-1	-	TRBJ2-5	TGTGCCAGCAGTGAAGTGAGGACGGCAACCGAGACCCAGTACTTC	CASSEVRTATETQYF
TRBD1	TRBV6-1	many	TRBJ1-5	TGTGCCAGCATCAACTACCGCGTAGGGACAGGGGGCGCAGGGAGCAATCAGCCCCAGCATTTT	CASINYRVGTGGAGSNQPQHF
-	TRBV30	few	TRBJ2-7	TGTGCCTGGGACAGGAACTACGAGCAGTACTTC	CAWDRNYEQYF
-	TRBV5-6	-	TRBJ1-1	TGTACCAGCAGGCAGATAGGGGTGAACACTGAAGCTTTCTTT	CTSRQIGVNTEAFF
-	TRBV6-2/TRBV6-3	-	TRBJ2-5	TGTGCCAGCACGATATCCAAGACACACCAAGAGACCCAGTACTTC	CASTISKTHQETQYF
-	TRBV7-9	-	TRBJ1-3	TGTGCCAGCAATCCCGACCGAACCCTCTCTGGAAACACCATATATTTT	CASNPDRTLSGNTIYF
TRBD2	TRBV7-3	-	TRBJ2-1	TGTGCCAGCAACCGAGTCGGGACTAGCGGGAGCAATGAGCAGTTCTTC	CASNRVGTSGSNEQFF
TRBD2	TRBV12-3/TRBV12-4	-	TRBJ2-1	TGTGTCAGCAGTCCCACCGGTAGCGGGAGGGCCTACAATGAGCAGTTCTTC	CVSSPTGSGRAYNEQFF
-	TRBV11-2	-	TRBJ2-3	TGTGCCAGCAGCCCGAGGGGTCTAACGGGAGTTGCGGATGCGCAGTATTTT	CASSPRGLTGVADAQYF
-	TRBV11-1	-	TRBJ2-3	TGTGCCATCAGCCAGGGGAAGGGGATCACAGATACGCAGTATTTT	CAISQGKGITDTQYF